These 9 T cell receptor beta chains came from one sample sequenced in a study of blood T cell repertoires in COVID-19. Assay: immunoSEQ multiplex PCR; the TCRdb copy retains only in-frame clones and omits some. The sample has 280,000 or so clones; approximately 91% are singletons. Material for sequencing was peripheral blood. Receptors were obtained from a man younger than 35 with active or convalescent COVID-19.

V usage is TRBV5-1 and J usage is TRBJ1-2, with 7 positions matching TRBD1. Germline trimming cut 3 bases from V and 0 bases from J; bases unmatched to any gene: 8. The CDR3 is made up of 16 amino acids. The germline V gene has CDR1 SGHRS and CDR2 YFSETQ. CDR3 sequence reads: CASSSNRGQANYGYTF. In DNA form, the CDR3 reads TGCGCCAGCAGCTCGAACAGGGGCCAAGCTAACTATGGCTACACCTTC. Using reference TRBV5-1 and TRBJ1-2 for the parts outside the CDR3, the full variable domain is KAGVTQTPRYLIKTRGQQVTLSCSPISGHRSVSWYQQTPGQGLQFLFEYFSETQRNKGNFPGRFSGRQFSNSRSEMNVSTLELGDSALYLCASSSNRGQANYGYTFGSGTRLTVV.

The genes are TRBV11-2 and TRBJ1-1; a weak D match, TRBD1 (6 bases). CDR1 and CDR2 (germline): SGHAT, FQNNGV. The CDR3 covers 13 residues. Trimming stripped 1 base from V and 7 bases from J, with 10 bases between. CDR3 DNA sequence: TGTGCCAGCAGCTTAGGAGGGGGAGTTGAAGCTTTCTTT. This encodes CASSLGGGVEAFF.

This clone was observed a few times. V is TRBV24-1 and J is TRBJ2-3; 8 bases agree with TRBD1. Germline assignment: CDR1 KGHDR and CDR2 SFDVKD. The V and J ends lost 2 bases and 0 bases, in that order; junction bases with no gene match: 3. The CDR3 has 16 residues. In DNA, the CDR3 is TGTGCCACCAGTGATTATAGGACAGGGAGCACAGATACGCAGTATTTT. Its translation: CATSDYRTGSTDTQYF.

Only one count was recorded for this clone. The chain carries TRBV20-1 and TRBJ1-2, with D possibly TRBD1 on 5 matching bases. The V end was cut by 5 bases, the J end by 6 bases, with 10 bases between. CDR1 DFQATT and CDR2 SNEGSKA come from the germline V gene (reference sequence). This CDR3 contains 11 residues. In nucleotides, the CDR3 is TGCAGTGCTCTGGGGCCGAATGGCTACACCTTC. Translation: CSALGPNGYTF.

V usage is TRBV7-3 and J usage is TRBJ2-1; D possibly corresponds to TRBD1 (5 bases). The CDR3 sequence is 13 residues long. Germline CDR1 and CDR2: SGHTA and FQGTGA. V was clipped by 1 base and J by 9 bases, with 10 bases between them. The CDR3 sequence is CASSLIQGSEQFF. In nucleotides, the CDR3 is TGTGCCAGCAGCTTAATTCAGGGTTCTGAGCAGTTCTTC.

CDR3 sequence reads: CASSEARQGNGYTF. The CDR3 DNA sequence: TGTGCCAGCAGTGAAGCGAGACAGGGGAATGGCTACACCTTC. The V and J genes are TRBV6-1 and TRBJ1-2, with TRBD1 matching 8 bases. Germline values: CDR1 MNHNS, CDR2 SASEGT. J was trimmed by 6 bases and V by 0 bases; bases with no gene match: 3. This CDR3 is 14 amino acids long.

In its sample, this clone was seen once. The gene calls are TRBV29-1 and TRBJ1-2; D gene uncertain. The CDR3 has 13 residues. The V gene lost 0 bases and the J gene lost 5 bases, with 10 bases spanning the gap. Germline CDR1 reads SQVTM; CDR2 reads ANQGSEA. This CDR3 is CSVEDAASYGYTF. Here the CDR3 DNA reads TGCAGCGTTGAAGATGCGGCAAGTTATGGCTACACCTTC.

This clone occurred once. The chain employs TRBV5-1 and TRBJ1-2; D not certain. This CDR3 is built from 13 residues. CDR1 and CDR2 from the germline V gene are SGHRS and YFSETQ. Trimming cost V 4 bases and J 7 bases, with 14 bases left between them. This chain's CDR3 is CASSASEQLGYTF. The CDR3 DNA sequence: TGCGCCAGCAGCGCGTCTGAGCAACTTGGCTACACCTTC.

This chain uses TRBV9 with TRBJ1-2; TRBD1 might be the D (6 bases). The V end was cut by 4 bases, the J end by 8 bases, with 15 bases between. This CDR3 has 13 amino acids. Germline V gene lookup returns CDR1 SGDLS and CDR2 YYNGEE. The CDR3 loop is CASSFYRQDGYTF. Here the CDR3 DNA reads TGTGCCAGCAGCTTCTACCGACAGGACGGCTACACCTTC. Variable domain in full (rest from reference TRBV9 and TRBJ1-2): DSGVTQTPKHLITATGQRVTLRCSPRSGDLSVYWYQQSLDQGLQFLIQYYNGEERAKGNILERFSAQQFPDLHSELNLSSLELGDSALYFCASSFYRQDGYTFGSGTRLTVV.